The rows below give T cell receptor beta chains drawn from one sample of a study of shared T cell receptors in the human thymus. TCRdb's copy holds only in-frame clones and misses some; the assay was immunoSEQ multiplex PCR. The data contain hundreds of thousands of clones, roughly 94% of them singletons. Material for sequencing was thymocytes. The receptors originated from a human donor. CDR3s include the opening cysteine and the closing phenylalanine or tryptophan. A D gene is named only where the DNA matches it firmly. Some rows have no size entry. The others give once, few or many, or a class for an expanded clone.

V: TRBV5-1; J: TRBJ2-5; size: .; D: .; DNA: TGCGCCAGCACAAAGTTTGTCGAGGTGCGGGAGACCCAGTACTTC; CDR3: CASTKFVEVRETQYF
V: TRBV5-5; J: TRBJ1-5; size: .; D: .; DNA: TGTGCCAGCAGCCTCGGGGGGCCGGAGTCCCAGCATTTT; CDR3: CASSLGGPESQHF
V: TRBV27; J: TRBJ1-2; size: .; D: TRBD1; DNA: TGTGCCAGCAGGAAGGACAGGGAAAACTATGGCTACACCTTC; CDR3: CASRKDRENYGYTF
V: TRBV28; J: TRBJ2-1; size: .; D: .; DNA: TGTGCCAGCAGACCCCCCAGCGCGAGCTCCTACAATGAGCAGTTCTTC; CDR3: CASRPPSASSYNEQFF
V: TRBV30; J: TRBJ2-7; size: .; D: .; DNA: TGTGCCTGGACGGCAGAGCCTACGAAGCAGTACTTC; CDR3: CAWTAEPTKQYF
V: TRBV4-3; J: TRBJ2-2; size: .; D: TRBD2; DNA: TGCGCCAGCAGCCCCCAGATAGAGGGGAGGGACACCGGGGAGCTGTTTTTT; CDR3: CASSPQIEGRDTGELFF
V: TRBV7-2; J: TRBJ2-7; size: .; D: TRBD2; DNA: TGTGCCAGCAGCGGAAGACTAGCGGGAGCCCCCGAGCAGTACTTC; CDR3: CASSGRLAGAPEQYF
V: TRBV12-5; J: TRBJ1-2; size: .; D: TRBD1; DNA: TGTGCTAGTAGCCCGCATCCGGGGCAGGGGGAGGATGGCTACACCTTC; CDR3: CASSPHPGQGEDGYTF
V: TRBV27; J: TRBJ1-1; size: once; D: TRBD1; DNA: TGTGCCAGCAGTTTGGACAGGGTGAACACTGAAGCTTTCTTT; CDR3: CASSLDRVNTEAFF
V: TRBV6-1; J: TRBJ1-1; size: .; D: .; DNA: TGTGCCAGCAGTGAGGAGAAGGGATTGAACACTGAAGCTTTCTTT; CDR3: CASSEEKGLNTEAFF
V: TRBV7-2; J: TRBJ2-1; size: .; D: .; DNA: TGTGCCAGCAGCTTCCAGAACAGGCAGCCCTACAATGAGCAGTTCTTC; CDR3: CASSFQNRQPYNEQFF
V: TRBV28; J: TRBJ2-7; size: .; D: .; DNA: TGTGCCAGCAGTGGAGCGGGCTTAGCCTACGAGCAGTACTTC; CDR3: CASSGAGLAYEQYF
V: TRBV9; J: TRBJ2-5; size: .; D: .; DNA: TGTGCCAGCAGCGTAGGGCGGGTACAAGAGACCCAGTACTTC; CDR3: CASSVGRVQETQYF
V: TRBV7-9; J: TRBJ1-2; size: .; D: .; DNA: TGTGCCAGCAGCTTAGAGAAACATGGCTACACCTTC; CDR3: CASSLEKHGYTF
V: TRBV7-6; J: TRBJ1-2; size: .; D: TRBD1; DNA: TGTGCCAGCAGCTTAGGGGCAGGGGGAAGGTATGGCTACACCTTC; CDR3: CASSLGAGGRYGYTF
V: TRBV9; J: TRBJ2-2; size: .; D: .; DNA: TGTGCCAGCAGCGTAGATGGGGGCAGAGCAGCCCCGTGGTCCGGGGAGCTGTTTTTT; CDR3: CASSVDGGRAAPWSGELFF
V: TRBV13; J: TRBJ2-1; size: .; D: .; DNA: TGTGCCAGCAGCCCCCAGAGGGCGGGAAGGGTGAATGAGCAGTTCTTC; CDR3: CASSPQRAGRVNEQFF
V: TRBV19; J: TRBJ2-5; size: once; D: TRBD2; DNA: TGTGCCAGTAGTACCAAGCGGGAGGGCCGAAAGACCCAGTACTTC; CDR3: CASSTKREGRKTQYF
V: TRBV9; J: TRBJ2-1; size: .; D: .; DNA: TGTGCCAGCAGCGTGCTCGGCGGTTGGAGTCAGGATGAGCAGTTCTTC; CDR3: CASSVLGGWSQDEQFF
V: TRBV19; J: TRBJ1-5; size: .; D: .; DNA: TGTGCCAGTAGATCGGCCAGGGAGCGCAACAATCAGCCCCAGCATTTT; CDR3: CASRSARERNNQPQHF
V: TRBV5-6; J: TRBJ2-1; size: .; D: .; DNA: TGTGCCAGCAGCTTATCCGGGACGCCTAAACCCCCACCCTACAATGAGCAGTTCTTC; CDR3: CASSLSGTPKPPPYNEQFF
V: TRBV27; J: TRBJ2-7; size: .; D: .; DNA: TGTGCCAGCAGCCGGACGAATCTTGGCGAGCAGTACTTC; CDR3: CASSRTNLGEQYF
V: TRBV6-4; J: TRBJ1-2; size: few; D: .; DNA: TGTGCCAGCAGTCCCGACCGGGAGGCCTATGGCTACACCTTC; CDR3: CASSPDREAYGYTF
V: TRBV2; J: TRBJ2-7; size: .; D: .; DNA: TGTGCCAGCAGTTCGCTAAACTACGAGCAGTACTTC; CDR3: CASSSLNYEQYF
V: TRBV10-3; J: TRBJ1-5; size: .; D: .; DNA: TGTGCCATCAGTGAATACAATCAGCCCCAGCATTTT; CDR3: CAISEYNQPQHF
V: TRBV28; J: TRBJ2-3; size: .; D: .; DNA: TGTGCCAGCAGTTTTAGAAGCACAGATACGCAGTATTTT; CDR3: CASSFRSTDTQYF
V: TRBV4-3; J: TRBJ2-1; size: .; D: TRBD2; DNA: TGCGCCAGCAGCCAGCCGACTAGCGGGAGGATGGATGAGCAGTTCTTC; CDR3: CASSQPTSGRMDEQFF
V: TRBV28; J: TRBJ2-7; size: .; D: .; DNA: TGTGCCAGCAGCCTTACCCCCCCCGCACAAGAGGACGAGCAGTACTTC; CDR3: CASSLTPPAQEDEQYF
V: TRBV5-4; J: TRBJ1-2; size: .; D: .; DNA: TGTGCCAGCACAAGGATTTCTAACTATGGCTACACCTTC; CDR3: CASTRISNYGYTF
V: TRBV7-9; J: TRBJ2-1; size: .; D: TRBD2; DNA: TGTGCCAGCAGCACGGGACTAGCGGGATCCACCGGGCAGTTCTTC; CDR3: CASSTGLAGSTGQFF
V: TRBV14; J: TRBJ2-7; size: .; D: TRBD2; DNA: TGTGCCAGCAGCCCCGGGAGGCGGTCCGAGCAGTACTTC; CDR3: CASSPGRRSEQYF
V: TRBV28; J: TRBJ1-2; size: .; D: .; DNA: TGTGCCAGCACCACGGAGGACGGAAGGGGTAACTATGGCTACACCTTC; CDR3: CASTTEDGRGNYGYTF
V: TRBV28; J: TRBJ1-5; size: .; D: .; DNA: TGTGCCAGCAGTTTAGAGACAGGCGGGCGCAATCAGCCCCAGCATTTT; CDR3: CASSLETGGRNQPQHF
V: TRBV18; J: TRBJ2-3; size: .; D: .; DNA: TGTGCCAGCTCCCCTCGCACAGATACGCAGTATTTT; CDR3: CASSPRTDTQYF
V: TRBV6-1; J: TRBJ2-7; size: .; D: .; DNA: TGTGCCAGCAGTGCGGACAGATCCTACGAGCAGTACTTC; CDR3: CASSADRSYEQYF
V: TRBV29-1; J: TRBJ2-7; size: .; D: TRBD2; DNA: TGCAGCGTTGAAGGCCTCCCCGGGACTAGCGGGAACTACGAGCAGTACTTC; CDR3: CSVEGLPGTSGNYEQYF
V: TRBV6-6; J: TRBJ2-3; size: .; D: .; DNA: TGTGCCAGCCTCTGGGGGTATCCCAGCCCCACAGATACGCAGTATTTT; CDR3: CASLWGYPSPTDTQYF
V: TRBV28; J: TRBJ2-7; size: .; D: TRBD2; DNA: TGTGCCAGCGAAGCCCTTCCTAGCGGGGCGCCGGGGGAGCAGTACTTC; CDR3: CASEALPSGAPGEQYF
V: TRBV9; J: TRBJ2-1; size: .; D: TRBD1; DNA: TGTGCCAGCAGCAGGACGCGGGACAGGTATTACAATGAGCAGTTCTTC; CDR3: CASSRTRDRYYNEQFF
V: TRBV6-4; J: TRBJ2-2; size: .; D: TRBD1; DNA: TGTGCCAGCAGGCACAGGGGGAGAAGGAATGAGGAGGACACCGGGGAGCTGTTTTTT; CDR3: CASRHRGRRNEEDTGELFF
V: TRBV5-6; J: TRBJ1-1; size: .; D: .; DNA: TGTGCCAGCAGCTCCGGACCAGGGTTTGGCACTGAAGCTTTCTTT; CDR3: CASSSGPGFGTEAFF
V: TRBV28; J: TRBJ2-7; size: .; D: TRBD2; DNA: TGTGCCAGCAGTCCCCGACTAGCGGGAGTGTCCTACGAGCAGTACTTC; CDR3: CASSPRLAGVSYEQYF
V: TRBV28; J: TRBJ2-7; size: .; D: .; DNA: TGTGCCAGCAGTTTGGCGCCGTATCGGGACGAGCAGTACTTC; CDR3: CASSLAPYRDEQYF
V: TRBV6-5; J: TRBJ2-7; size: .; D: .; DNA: TGTGCCAGCACCGAGCGGCTTAGCTCCTACGAGCAGTACTTC; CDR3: CASTERLSSYEQYF
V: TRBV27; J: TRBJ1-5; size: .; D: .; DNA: TGTGCCAGCAGGTTGCATTTTGGGAATCAGCCCCAGCATTTT; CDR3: CASRLHFGNQPQHF
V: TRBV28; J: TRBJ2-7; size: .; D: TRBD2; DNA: TGTGCCAGCAGTACGCATAGCGGGTTCTCCTACGAGCAGTACTTC; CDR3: CASSTHSGFSYEQYF
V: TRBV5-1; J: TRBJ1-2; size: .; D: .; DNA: TGCGCCAGCGCCCCATTTTTTTCTCAGGGACGGAACTATGGCTACACCTTC; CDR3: CASAPFFSQGRNYGYTF
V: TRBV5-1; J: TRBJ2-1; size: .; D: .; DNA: TGCGCCAGCAGCTCACCTCGCGCCAGCCAGGGGCCGAATGAGCAGTTCTTC; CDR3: CASSSPRASQGPNEQFF
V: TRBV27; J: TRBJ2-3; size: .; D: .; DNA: TGTGCCAGCAGTTTACAGCGCACAGGGCGCAGAGGAGATACGCAGTATTTT; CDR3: CASSLQRTGRRGDTQYF